This paragraph reports one T cell receptor beta chain. Its target is unknown. The CDR3 extends over 15 amino acids. The V gene's germline CDR1 is MDHEN and CDR2 SYDVKM. Trimming removed 7 bases from V and 3 bases from J; junction bases left unmatched: 10. The data are from a study of cytomegalovirus exposure and HLA in healthy donors. Study at large: Sequencing of around 200 million T cells in an earlier analysis found 95 million to 120 million unique TCR beta sequences.

Study conclusions and caveats: Reportedly, TCR beta sequences accurately predicted HLA-A and HLA-B alleles in most subjects. Within a later analysis, the majority of CMV-associated TCR beta chains appeared HLA-restricted.

Healthy bone marrow donors formed the donor group. The PCR was carried out with 60 Vbeta primers and 13 Jbeta primers. The table came from immunoSEQ multiplex PCR; TCRdb's copy has only in-frame clones and leaves some out. Found here are roughly 150,000 clones, around 80% of them singletons; the top ten hold roughly 14%. The sequence derives from a woman aged 40 to 49 in good health and CMV-seronegative. The chain carries TRBV28 and TRBJ2-7; 9 nucleotides agree with TRBD2. Sequenced input: PBMCs. The CDR3 loop reads CASIPTGSGSYEQYF. The DNA of the CDR3 is TGTGCCAGCATCCCTACTGGTAGCGGGAGCTACGAGCAGTACTTC.